Shown below are 16 T cell receptor beta chains from a single sample sequenced in a study of blood T cell repertoires in COVID-19. Using immunoSEQ multiplex PCR, the repertoire was profiled, and TCRdb retains in-frame clones only, with some absent. The repertoire includes hundreds of thousands of clones, almost 90% of them detected once, and about 7.3% sits in the top ten. Material: peripheral blood. The receptors were sampled from a woman in her seventies with COVID-19, enrolled during active disease.

This clone was seen a single time. The chain's CDR3 is CASSLLVGGQAMNTEAFF. The DNA for the CDR3 is TGTGCCAGCAGCTTACTAGTGGGGGGACAGGCCATGAACACTGAAGCTTTCTTT. The rearrangement uses TRBV7-2 and TRBJ1-1, with TRBD1 identical over 8 bases. V lost 2 bases and J lost 0; bases outside the gene matches: 11. This CDR3 is built from 18 residues. Germline CDR1 is SGHTA and CDR2 is FQGNSA.

The genes are TRBV10-2 and TRBJ2-5; 13 bases map to TRBD2. Trimming cost V 5 bases and J 5 bases; bases outside gene matches: 2. The CDR3 is 14 residues long. Germline V gene data show CDR1 as WSHSY and CDR2 as SAAADI. The CDR3 nucleotides are TGCGCCAGCAGTCAACTAGCGGGGGGGGAGACCCAGTACTTC. Translated: CASSQLAGGETQYF.

This clone was seen more than once but under ten times. V usage is TRBV4-2 and J usage is TRBJ1-2; 8 bases are shared with TRBD1. Looked up from germline, CDR1 is LGHNA and CDR2 is YNFKEQ. Trimming took 1 base from V and 0 from J; bases not matched to a gene: 7. This CDR3 has 17 residues. The CDR3 here is CASSQAIGTGSNYGYTF. As DNA, the CDR3 is TGTGCCAGCAGCCAAGCGATAGGGACAGGATCTAACTATGGCTACACCTTC.

The rearrangement links TRBV30 to TRBJ2-7, with a tentative D call TRBD2 (6 bases). V was trimmed by 0 bases and J by 6 bases, leaving 12 bases between them. Germline CDR1 reads GTSNPN; CDR2 reads SVGIG (reference sequence). The CDR3 runs 13 residues. The CDR3 loop reads CAWSVGGGREQYF. CDR3 DNA sequence: TGTGCCTGGAGTGTCGGGGGAGGCCGCGAGCAGTACTTC.

V is TRBV6-2 or TRBV6-3 and J is TRBJ1-6, with 10 bases aligning to TRBD1. This CDR3 contains 16 residues. CDR1 MNHEY and CDR2 SVGEGT come from the germline V gene. V was pared by 5 bases and J by 6 bases, with 7 bases of the junction left unmatched. The CDR3: CASSPPDRGPNSPLHF. The CDR3 region has the DNA TGTGCCAGCAGTCCCCCCGACAGGGGGCCTAATTCACCCCTCCACTTT.

In its sample, this clone was seen a few times. The chain uses TRBV7-9 and TRBJ1-4; D is uncertain. The germline V and J ends were trimmed by 2 bases and 4 bases, with 11 bases remaining between them. CDR1 and CDR2 (germline): SEHNR, FQNEAQ (reference sequence). This CDR3 has 15 residues. The CDR3 loop reads CASSLFLRNNEKLFF. CDR3 in DNA: TGTGCCAGCAGCTTATTCTTGCGGAATAATGAAAAACTGTTTTTT.

Of note for this clone: The conserved final phenylalanine or tryptophan is absent from the CDR3, which likely points to a read error. The DNA is left out, because the CDR3 cannot be placed on it with certainty; the CDR3 is given as TCRdb lists it. The chain links TRBV12-5 to TRBJ1-2. The CDR3 spans 8 residues, counting both ends. Looked up from germline, CDR1 is LGHNT and CDR2 is FRNRAP. The CDR3: CASVCWDS.

The chain joins TRBV5-1 to TRBJ1-3, with unresolved D. The CDR3 loop spans 15 amino acids. V was trimmed by 10 bases and J by 3 bases, leaving 20 bases between them. CDR1 and CDR2 (germline): SGHRS, YFSETQ. The CDR3 DNA is TGCGCCTCCCCGGGGAGGGTCGGTCATGGAAACACCATATATTTT. Residues: CASPGRVGHGNTIYF.

The chain has TRBV2 and TRBJ1-6; 9 bases are a match to TRBD1. This CDR3 comprises 16 residues. V lost 6 bases to trimming and J lost 8 bases; unmatched junction nucleotides: 11. The germline gives CDR1 SNHLY, CDR2 FYNNEI. The CDR3 sequence is CASSDPGTGFDSPLHF. The CDR3 DNA is TGTGCCAGCAGCGATCCCGGGACAGGGTTCGATTCACCCCTCCACTTT.

The V call is TRBV28, the J call TRBJ1-5, with a weak D call TRBD1 (5 bases). Germline V lookup: CDR1 MDHEN, CDR2 SYDVKM. The CDR3 loop spans 14 amino acids. With 7 bases removed from V and 3 bases from J, the gap between germline ends came to 13 bases. CDR3 region: CASNLRGYNQPQHF. Written as DNA, the CDR3 is TGTGCCAGCAACCTACGGGGGTACAATCAGCCCCAGCATTTT.

V is TRBV12-3 or TRBV12-4 and J is TRBJ1-1; tentative D call: TRBD1 (5 bases). V lost 7 bases, J lost 6 bases, and 12 bases lay in between. The CDR3 is made up of 12 amino acids. CDR3 nucleotides: TGTGCCAGCAAAACCGTAGGGGCTGAAGCTTTCTTT. It encodes CASKTVGAEAFF.

In this sample, this clone turned up once. The gene calls are TRBV29-1 and TRBJ2-5, with 8 bases identical to TRBD2. J was trimmed by 4 bases and V by 1 base; bases with no gene match: 8. CDR1 is SQVTM, CDR2 ANQGSEA, per germline. This CDR3 region has 15 residues. The CDR3 is CSVEGASGSIETQYF. CDR3 coding DNA: TGCAGCGTTGAAGGGGCTAGCGGGTCGATAGAGACCCAGTACTTC.

V and J are TRBV5-1 and TRBJ1-4; 10 bases match TRBD1. This CDR3 spans 15 amino acids. The germline V gene has CDR1 SGHRS and CDR2 YFSETQ. With 1 base clipped from V and 5 bases from J, the junction kept 2 bases outside the gene matches. The CDR3 is CASSLSDRGNEKLFF. CDR3 nucleotides: TGCGCCAGCAGCTTGTCGGACAGGGGGAATGAAAAACTGTTTTTT.

The chain carries TRBV19 and TRBJ1-4; TRBD1 agrees at 7 bases. The CDR3 has 14 amino acids. Per germline, CDR1 LNHDA and CDR2 SQIVND (reference sequence). The trim removed 6 bases at V and 6 bases at J, leaving 7 bases unmatched. The CDR3 nucleotides read TGTGCCAGTAGCCCGGGACAGTTTGATGAAAAACTGTTTTTT. Translation gives CASSPGQFDEKLFF. The whole variable domain, filled in from reference TRBV19 and TRBJ1-4, reads DGGITQSPKYLFRKEGQNVTLSCEQNLNHDAMYWYRQDPGQGLRLIYYSQIVNDFQKGDIAEGYSVSREKKESFPLTVTSAQKNPTAFYLCASSPGQFDEKLFFGSGTQLSVL.

The chain employs TRBV7-2 and TRBJ2-5; D might be TRBD2 (6 bases). The V and J ends lost 11 bases and 5 bases respectively, with 18 bases between them. The CDR3 consists of 13 residues. Per the germline V gene, CDR1 is SGHTA and CDR2 is FQGNSA. The CDR3 nucleotides read TGTGCCGGAAGCCGGGGCGGAGGGGAGACCCAGTACTTC. It is translated as CAGSRGGGETQYF.

The chain carries TRBV24-1 and TRBJ2-3, with D tentatively TRBD2 (7 bases). V was pared by 6 bases and J by 5 bases, with 14 bases between. The CDR3 loop spans 14 amino acids. Germline V gene lookup returns CDR1 KGHDR and CDR2 SFDVKD. The CDR3 region has the DNA TGTGCCACCAGTCTCTACAGGGAGGGAGATACGCAGTATTTT. Its translation is CATSLYREGDTQYF.